Shown below are 5 T cell receptor beta chains from a single sample sequenced in a study of blood T cell repertoires in COVID-19. This table comes from immunoSEQ multiplex PCR, and its TCRdb copy is limited to in-frame clones, with some not included. The data contain 43,000 or so clones, roughly 85% of them singletons. The sequenced sample was peripheral blood. The origin of the receptors is a man aged 55 to 69 with active COVID-19.

This chain links TRBV6-5 with TRBJ1-2, with D possibly TRBD1 on 6 matching bases. The length of the CDR3 is 14 residues. Trimming pared 2 bases from V and 8 bases from J, leaving 15 bases between. The V gene's germline CDR1 is MNHEY and CDR2 SVGAGI. CDR3 nucleotide sequence: TGTGCCAGCAGTTACCGGGGGGCCCTTAACGGCTACACCTTC. It encodes CASSYRGALNGYTF.

This clone has a single count. The chain combines TRBV5-6 with TRBJ2-4; 8 nucleotides match TRBD1. Germline V lookup: CDR1 SGHDT, CDR2 YYEEEE. The ends lost 4 bases at V and 1 base at J; junction bases unmatched: 7. The CDR3 loop spans 16 amino acids. The CDR3 loop is CASSKFRGLAKNIQYF. CDR3 sequence (DNA): TGTGCCAGCAGCAAATTCAGGGGGCTGGCCAAAAACATTCAGTACTTC.

The chain links TRBV19 to TRBJ2-7, with 9 nucleotides matching TRBD1. V was clipped by 3 bases and J by 0 bases; unmatched bases: 12. CDR3 length equals 18 residues. Germline loops: CDR1 LNHDA, CDR2 SQIVND (reference sequence). The CDR3 nucleotides read TGTGCCAGTAGTATGGGGGACAGGGAGGTGGCTAACTCCTACGAGCAGTACTTC. Residues: CASSMGDREVANSYEQYF.

The V and J genes are TRBV7-2 and TRBJ2-7; D is possibly TRBD2 (6 bases). The CDR3 has 15 residues. Germline V gene data show CDR1 as SGHTA and CDR2 as FQGNSA. The V gene lost 3 bases and the J gene lost 2 bases, with 14 bases spanning the gap. The CDR3 loop is CASSFATGTPYEQYF. CDR3 coding DNA: TGTGCCAGCAGCTTCGCAACCGGGACTCCCTACGAGCAGTACTTC.

CDR3 sequence (DNA): TGTGCCATCAGTGACCCCGTTACTAGCGGGAGTGCAAATGAGCAGTTCTTC. Translation gives CAISDPVTSGSANEQFF. This sequence joins TRBV10-3 and TRBJ2-1; 11 nucleotides line up with TRBD2. The CDR3 totals 17 residues. Germline V gene lookup returns CDR1 ENHRY and CDR2 SYGVKD. Trimming cost V 3 bases and J 7 bases; bases outside gene matches: 11.